This T cell receptor (beta chain) was retrieved from a study of blood T cell repertoires in COVID-19. Across the study: Acute and convalescent COVID-19 samples came from the United States, Italy and Spain. PBMCs, B-cell-depleted T cells, or T cells provided the cDNA or gDNA that made up the material.

Original handling: Amplified reference gene primers provided the basis for estimating nucleated cell counts. Sequencing was performed with immunoSEQ multiplex PCR; in TCRdb, only in-frame clones are kept and a portion is missing. The V and J calls and clone size are taken from that table; D and trimming were inferred from the DNA. The profile shows 96,000 or so clones, nearly 90% of them singletons. The germline CDR1 and CDR2 sequences are LNHDA and SQIVND (reference sequence). The length of the CDR3 is 13 residues. Deletions cut 6 bases from V and 3 bases from J, with 12 bases between. J is TRBJ2-7 and V is TRBV19; D gene unclear. This clonotype originated in a woman older than 75 with acute or convalescent COVID-19. The sequenced material came from peripheral blood. The CDR3 loop reads CASRGTGDYEQYF. CDR3 DNA: TGTGCCAGTAGGGGTACGGGTGACTACGAGCAGTACTTC.